This T cell receptor beta chain was recovered during a study of T-cell memory formation after mild COVID-19. Findings and limits, study-wide: SARS-CoV-2 specificity of second-wave clones peaking day 37 was unconfirmed.

Germline V CDR1 and CDR2: DFQATT, SNEGSKA (reference sequence). The CDR3 extends over 17 amino acids. With 6 bases removed from V and 6 bases from J, the gap between germline ends came to 27 bases. 5'RACE primed at constant segments yielded TCR alpha and TCR beta cDNA libraries bearing sample barcodes and UMIs. TCRdb re-called the 5' RACE reads through MiXCR, storing one row per CDR3 protein. Here the sample spans 450,000 or so distinct CDR3 sequences, about 23% being singletons. The table lists this clonotype with many counts. Its specificity is not known. The gene calls are TRBV20-1 and TRBJ2-1; D may be TRBD1 or TRBD2 (7 bases each). The sequenced sample consisted of PBMCs or a T cell subset sorted from them (not recorded which). The clonotype was recovered from an adult woman who had mild COVID-19 (a few samples of this study predate the infection). Cell type and time point are not known. This CDR3 reads CSATGEGTGGKVNEQFF. The CDR3, as DNA: TGCAGTGCCACAGGGGAGGGTACAGGAGGGAAGGTCAATGAGCAGTTCTTC.